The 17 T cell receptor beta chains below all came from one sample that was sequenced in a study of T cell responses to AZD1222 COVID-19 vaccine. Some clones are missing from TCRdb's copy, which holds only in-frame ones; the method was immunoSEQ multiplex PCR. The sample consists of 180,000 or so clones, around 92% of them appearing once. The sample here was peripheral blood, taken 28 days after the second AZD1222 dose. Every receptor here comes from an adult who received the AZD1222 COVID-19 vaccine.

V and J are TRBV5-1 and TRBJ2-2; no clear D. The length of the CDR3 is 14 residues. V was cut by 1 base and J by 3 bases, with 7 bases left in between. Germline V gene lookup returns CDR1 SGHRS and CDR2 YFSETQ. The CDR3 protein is CASSLTSDTGELFF. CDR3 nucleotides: TGCGCCAGCAGCTTGACGTCCGACACCGGGGAGCTGTTTTTT.

The CDR3 nucleotides are TGCGCCAGCAGCCAAACGGGACACCAAACCGGGGAGCTGTTTTTT. Its translation: CASSQTGHQTGELFF. The chain recombines TRBV4-3 with TRBJ2-2; possibly TRBD1 for D (6 bases). V was cut by 2 bases and J by 5 bases, with 12 bases left in between. Germline assignment: CDR1 LGHNA and CDR2 YSLEER. The CDR3 extends over 15 amino acids.

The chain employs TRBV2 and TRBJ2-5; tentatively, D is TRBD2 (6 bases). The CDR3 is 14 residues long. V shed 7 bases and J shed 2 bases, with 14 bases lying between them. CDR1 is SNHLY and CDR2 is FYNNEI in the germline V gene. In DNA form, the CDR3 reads TGTGCCAGCACGGGGGTGGCTATTCAAGAGACCCAGTACTTC. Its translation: CASTGVAIQETQYF.

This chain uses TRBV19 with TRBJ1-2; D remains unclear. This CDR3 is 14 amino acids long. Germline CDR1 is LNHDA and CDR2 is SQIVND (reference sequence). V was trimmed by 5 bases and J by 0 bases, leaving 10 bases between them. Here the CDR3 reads CASSLMVANYGYTF. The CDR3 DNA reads TGTGCCAGTAGTTTAATGGTCGCTAACTATGGCTACACCTTC.

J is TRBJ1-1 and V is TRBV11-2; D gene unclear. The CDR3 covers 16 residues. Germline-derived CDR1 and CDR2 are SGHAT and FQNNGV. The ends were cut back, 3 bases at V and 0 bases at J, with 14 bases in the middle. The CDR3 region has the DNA TGTGCCAGCAGCTTTCGACTGAAAAATCTGAACACTGAAGCTTTCTTT. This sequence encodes CASSFRLKNLNTEAFF.

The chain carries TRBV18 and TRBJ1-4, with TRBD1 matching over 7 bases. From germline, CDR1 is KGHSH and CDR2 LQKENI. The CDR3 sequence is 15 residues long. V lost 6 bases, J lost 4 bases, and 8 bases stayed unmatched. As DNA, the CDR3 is TGTGCCAGCTCCTATGACAGGGTCCTTAATGAAAAACTGTTTTTT. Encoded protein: CASSYDRVLNEKLFF.

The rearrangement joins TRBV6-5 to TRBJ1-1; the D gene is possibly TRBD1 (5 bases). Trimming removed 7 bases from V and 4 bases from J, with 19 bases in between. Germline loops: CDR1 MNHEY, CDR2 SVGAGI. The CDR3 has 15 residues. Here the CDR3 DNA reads TGTGCCAGCACCCGCGGGGGGGGATTGAGCACTGAAGCTTTCTTT. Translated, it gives CASTRGGGLSTEAFF.

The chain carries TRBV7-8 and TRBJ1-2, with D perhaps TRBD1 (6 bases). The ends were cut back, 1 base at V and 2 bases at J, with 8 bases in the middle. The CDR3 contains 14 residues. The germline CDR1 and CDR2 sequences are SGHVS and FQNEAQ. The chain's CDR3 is CASSLVQGNYGYTF. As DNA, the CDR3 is TGTGCCAGCAGCTTAGTTCAGGGGAACTATGGCTACACCTTC.

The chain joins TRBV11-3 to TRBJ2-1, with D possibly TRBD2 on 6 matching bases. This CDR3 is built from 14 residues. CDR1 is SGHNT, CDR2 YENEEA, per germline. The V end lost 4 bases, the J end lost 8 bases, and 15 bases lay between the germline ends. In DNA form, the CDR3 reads TGTGCCAGCAGCTCCTCGCGGGGCCGGGATGAGCAGTTCTTC. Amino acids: CASSSSRGRDEQFF.

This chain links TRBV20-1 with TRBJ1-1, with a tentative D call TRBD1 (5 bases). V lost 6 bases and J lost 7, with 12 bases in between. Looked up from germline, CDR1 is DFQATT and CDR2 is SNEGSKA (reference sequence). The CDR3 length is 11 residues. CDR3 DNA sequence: TGCAGTGCACGGGGCCGTTATGAAGCTTTCTTT. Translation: CSARGRYEAFF.

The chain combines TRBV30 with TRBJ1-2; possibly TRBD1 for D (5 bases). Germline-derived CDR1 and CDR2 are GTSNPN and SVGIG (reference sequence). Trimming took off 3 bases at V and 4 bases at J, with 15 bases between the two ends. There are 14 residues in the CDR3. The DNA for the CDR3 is TGTGCCTGGAGCGAATCGGGACCTCTCTATGGCTACACCTTC. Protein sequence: CAWSESGPLYGYTF.

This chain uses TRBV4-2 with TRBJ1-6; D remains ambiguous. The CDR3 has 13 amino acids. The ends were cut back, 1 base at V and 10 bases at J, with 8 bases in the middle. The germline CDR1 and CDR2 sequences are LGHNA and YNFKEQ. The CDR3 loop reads CASSQVSQSPLHF. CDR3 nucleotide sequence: TGTGCCAGCAGCCAAGTCTCTCAGTCACCCCTCCACTTT.

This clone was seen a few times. The CDR3: CASSQSGLGFYEQYF. CDR3 bases: TGCGCCAGCAGCCAAAGCGGGTTGGGCTTCTACGAGCAGTACTTC. This chain uses TRBV4-1 with TRBJ2-7, with D perhaps matching TRBD2 (6 bases). The CDR3 sequence is 15 residues long. Germline V gene data show CDR1 as MGHRA and CDR2 as YSYEKL. V lost 2 bases to trimming and J lost 3 bases, with 14 bases between them.

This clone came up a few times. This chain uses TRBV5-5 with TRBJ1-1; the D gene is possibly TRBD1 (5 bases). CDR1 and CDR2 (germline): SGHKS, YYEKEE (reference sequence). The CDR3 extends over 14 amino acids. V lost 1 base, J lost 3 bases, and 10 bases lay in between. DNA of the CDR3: TGTGCCAGCAGCTTGCCGGGGGGGTACACTGAAGCTTTCTTT. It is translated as CASSLPGGYTEAFF.

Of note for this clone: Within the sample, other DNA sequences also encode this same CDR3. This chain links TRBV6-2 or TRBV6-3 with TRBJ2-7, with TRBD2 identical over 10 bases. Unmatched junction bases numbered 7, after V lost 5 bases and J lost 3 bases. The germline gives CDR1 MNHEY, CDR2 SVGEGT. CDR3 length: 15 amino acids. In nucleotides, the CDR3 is TGTGCCAGCAGTCCGAGACTAGCGGGCCTCTACGAGCAGTACTTC. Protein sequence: CASSPRLAGLYEQYF.

Here the CDR3 reads CASSIRYNEQFF. In DNA, the CDR3 is TGTGCCAGTAGTATAAGGTACAATGAGCAGTTCTTC. V is TRBV19 and J is TRBJ2-1; no reliable D call. V was pared by 2 bases and J by 4 bases, with 3 bases between. From germline, CDR1 is LNHDA and CDR2 SQIVND (reference sequence). This CDR3 contains 12 residues. Together with reference TRBV19 and TRBJ2-1, the CDR3 gives the full variable domain: DGGITQSPKYLFRKEGQNVTLSCEQNLNHDAMYWYRQDPGQGLRLIYYSQIVNDFQKGDIAEGYSVSREKKESFPLTVTSAQKNPTAFYLCASSIRYNEQFFGPGTRLTVL.

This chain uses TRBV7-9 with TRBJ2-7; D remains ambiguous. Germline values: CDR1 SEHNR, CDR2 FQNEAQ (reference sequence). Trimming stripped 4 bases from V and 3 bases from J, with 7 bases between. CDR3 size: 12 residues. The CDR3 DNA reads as TGTGCCAGCAGCTCCGTATACTACGAGCAGTACTTC. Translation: CASSSVYYEQYF.